One and the same sample provided the 28 T cell receptor beta chains below, sequenced in a study of OX40 agonist ivuxolimab in advanced cancers. Profiling relied on immunoSEQ multiplex PCR, and the TCRdb table lists in-frame clones only, not all of them. The table has roughly 53,000 clones, around nine tenths seen once. The source was CD4+ or CD8+ T cells sorted from blood, collected in a trial of the OX40 agonist ivuxolimab. These receptor sequences come from an adult with an advanced solid tumor such as melanoma, head and neck, liver or kidney cancer.

The genes are TRBV19 and TRBJ1-1, with 7 bases matching TRBD1. V gave up 6 bases and J gave up 0 bases; unmatched junction bases: 10. Germline V gene lookup returns CDR1 LNHDA and CDR2 SQIVND (reference sequence). This CDR3 region has 16 residues. DNA for the CDR3: TGTGCCAGTAGCCCCCCCGGGACAGTCATGAACACTGAAGCTTTCTTT. It is translated as CASSPPGTVMNTEAFF.

The chain is built from TRBV15 and TRBJ1-4; D is undetermined. This CDR3 region has 14 residues. Germline V lookup: CDR1 LNHNV, CDR2 YYDKDF (reference sequence). V gave up 3 bases and J gave up 2 bases, with 7 bases separating them. CDR3 coding DNA: TGTGCCACCAGCAGGGTGGGGACTAATGAAAAACTGTTTTTT. Its translation: CATSRVGTNEKLFF. The whole variable domain, remainder taken from reference TRBV15 and TRBJ1-4, is DAMVIQNPRYQVTQFGKPVTLSCSQTLNHNVMYWYQQKSSQAPKLLFHYYDKDFNNEADTPDNFQSRRPNTSFCFLDIRSPGLGDTAMYLCATSRVGTNEKLFFGSGTQLSVL.

The chain links TRBV7-9 to TRBJ1-2, with D possibly TRBD1 on 5 matching bases. The CDR3 runs to 16 residues. V lost 2 bases to trimming and J lost 6 bases, with 19 bases between them. Germline CDR1 SEHNR, CDR2 FQNEAQ (reference sequence). CDR3 in DNA: TGTGCCAGCAGCTTATGGCTTGTTTCAGGGTTAGATGGCTACACCTTC. It translates to CASSLWLVSGLDGYTF.

The J gene is TRBJ1-1, the V gene TRBV18; no clear D. Between the trimmed V and J ends, which lost 2 bases and 4 bases, there was a span of 17 bases. CDR3 size: 16 residues. In germline, CDR1 is KGHSH, CDR2 LQKENI. The CDR3 DNA reads TGTGCCAGCTCACCAAAGTTGGAGGGTTGGGGCACTGAAGCTTTCTTT. Its protein is CASSPKLEGWGTEAFF.

The V gene is TRBV6-1, the J gene TRBJ2-6; D is unclear. V was trimmed by 5 bases and J by 0 bases, leaving 8 bases between them. Germline CDR1 MNHNS, CDR2 SASEGT. The CDR3 is 15 residues long. The CDR3, as DNA: TGTGCCAGCAGTCTCGCGGCCTCTGGGGCCAACGTCCTGACTTTC. Translating it yields CASSLAASGANVLTF.

This chain links TRBV9 with TRBJ2-6; D gene uncertain. V lost 0 bases and J 0 bases, leaving 4 bases between the germline ends. This CDR3 spans 15 amino acids. Germline assignment: CDR1 SGDLS and CDR2 YYNGEE. The CDR3 DNA sequence: TGTGCCAGCAGCGTAGTAGTCTCTGGGGCCAACGTCCTGACTTTC. Its translation: CASSVVVSGANVLTF. The full variable domain, completed using reference TRBV9 and TRBJ2-6, is DSGVTQTPKHLITATGQRVTLRCSPRSGDLSVYWYQQSLDQGLQFLIQYYNGEERAKGNILERFSAQQFPDLHSELNLSSLELGDSALYFCASSVVVSGANVLTFGAGSRLTVL.

The J gene is TRBJ1-6, the V gene TRBV2; 8 nucleotides align to TRBD1. CDR1 is SNHLY and CDR2 is FYNNEI in the germline V gene. There are 15 residues in the CDR3. V dropped 6 bases and J dropped 6; count of bases not matched to a gene: 7. CDR3 protein: CASRTGAQLNSPLHF. In DNA, the CDR3 is TGTGCCAGCAGGACAGGGGCCCAACTTAATTCACCCCTCCACTTT.

The chain carries TRBV5-1 and TRBJ2-5; the D is unclear. Per the germline V gene, CDR1 is SGHRS and CDR2 is YFSETQ. Trimming shortened V by 4 bases and J by 4 bases, and 14 bases separated the two germline ends. The CDR3 extends over 14 amino acids. In nucleotides, the CDR3 is TGCGCCAGCAGCCCGGGTAGAGAGTTAGAGACCCAGTACTTC. Protein: CASSPGRELETQYF.

V usage is TRBV5-4 and J usage is TRBJ2-1; weak D call: TRBD1 (6 bases). The germline V gene has CDR1 SGHNT and CDR2 YYREEE (reference sequence). CDR3 length equals 16 residues. Trimming stripped 4 bases from V and 2 bases from J, with 16 bases between. This chain's CDR3 is CASSADRNSPYNEQFF. The CDR3 nucleotides read TGTGCCAGCAGCGCGGACAGAAACAGCCCCTACAATGAGCAGTTCTTC. The full variable domain, rest sourced from reference TRBV5-4 and TRBJ2-1, is ETGVTQSPTHLIKTRGQQVTLRCSSQSGHNTVSWYQQALGQGPQFIFQYYREEENGRGNFPPRFSGLQFPNYSSELNVNALELDDSALYLCASSADRNSPYNEQFFGPGTRLTVL.

The gene calls are TRBV19 and TRBJ2-4, with D uncertain. This CDR3 contains 12 residues. The V end was cut by 3 bases, the J end by 5 bases, with 5 bases between. In germline, CDR1 is LNHDA, CDR2 SQIVND (reference sequence). CDR3 nucleotides: TGTGCCAGTAGTATTAACGAAAACATTCAGTACTTC. Translation: CASSINENIQYF.

J is TRBJ2-7 and V is TRBV7-9, with D unresolved. V dropped 1 base and J dropped 0 bases, with 7 bases sitting between them. CDR3 size: 14 residues. Germline CDR1 and CDR2: SEHNR and FQNEAQ (reference sequence). The DNA of the CDR3 is TGTGCCAGCAGCTTAGAATCAAGCTCCTACGAGCAGTACTTC. It yields the protein CASSLESSSYEQYF.

V gene TRBV30 combines with J gene TRBJ2-1; D is tentatively TRBD1 or TRBD2 (6 bases each). The germline V and J ends were trimmed by 5 bases and 11 bases, with 19 bases remaining between them. CDR1 and CDR2 from the germline V gene are GTSNPN and SVGIG (reference sequence). This CDR3 is built from 13 residues. Here the CDR3 DNA reads TGTGCCTGGGACGGAGGGACAACGGGGAAGCAGTTCTTC. Encoded protein: CAWDGGTTGKQFF.

On this clone: Additional DNA sequences in this sample encode the identical CDR3. The chain is built from TRBV6-5 and TRBJ1-2; TRBD1 matches 8 bases. CDR1 MNHEY and CDR2 SVGAGI come from the germline V gene. This CDR3 has 15 amino acids. After removal of 0 bases from V and 0 bases from J, the junction contained 0 bases not matched to a gene. CDR3: CASSYSQGANYGYTF. In nucleotides, the CDR3 is TGTGCCAGCAGTTACTCACAGGGGGCTAACTATGGCTACACCTTC.

A few counts support this clone. The V and J genes are TRBV19 and TRBJ2-2; D assignment may be TRBD1 or TRBD2 (5 bases each). CDR1 is LNHDA, CDR2 SQIVND, per germline (reference sequence). Trimming took 1 base from V and 4 from J, leaving 7 bases between them. The CDR3 covers 14 residues. CDR3 in amino acids: CASSIGGSTGELFF. DNA of the CDR3: TGTGCCAGTAGTATAGGGGGGTCCACCGGGGAGCTGTTTTTT.

This chain joins TRBV19 and TRBJ2-1; TRBD1 or TRBD2 may be the D gene (5 bases each). V was cut by 5 bases and J by 8 bases, with 13 bases left in between. CDR1 is LNHDA, CDR2 SQIVND, per germline (reference sequence). The CDR3 has 13 amino acids. DNA for the CDR3: TGTGCCAGTAGTCGAGACTCGGGACATGAGCAGTTCTTC. Translation: CASSRDSGHEQFF.

This chain uses TRBV6-1 with TRBJ2-3, with D unresolved. Germline V gene data show CDR1 as MNHNS and CDR2 as SASEGT. V lost 7 bases and J 2 bases, leaving 7 bases between the germline ends. The CDR3 covers 12 residues. This CDR3 reads CASILNTDTQYF. CDR3 sequence (DNA): TGTGCCAGCATACTTAACACAGATACGCAGTATTTT.

Only a few counts were recorded for this clone. V and J are TRBV6-5 and TRBJ2-5; D is possibly TRBD1 (6 bases). The CDR3 consists of 15 residues. Per the germline V gene, CDR1 is MNHEY and CDR2 is SVGAGI. The V and J ends lost 2 bases and 5 bases respectively, with 15 bases between them. CDR3 sequence reads: CASSYTPGHWETQYF. For the CDR3, the DNA is TGTGCCAGCAGTTACACCCCGGGACATTGGGAGACCCAGTACTTC.

The genes are TRBV28 and TRBJ2-7; TRBD1 is a possible D gene (6 bases). Germline V gene data show CDR1 as MDHEN and CDR2 as SYDVKM. V lost 7 bases and J 13 bases, leaving 17 bases between the germline ends. The CDR3 covers 11 residues. CDR3 sequence (DNA): TGTGCCAGCACCCGATCAGGGGCAGTTTACTTC. This gives the protein CASTRSGAVYF.

The genes are TRBV19 and TRBJ2-2; D gene uncertain. This CDR3 has 14 residues. The germline V and J ends were trimmed by 1 base and 0 bases, with 3 bases remaining between them. Germline V gene lookup returns CDR1 LNHDA and CDR2 SQIVND (reference sequence). CDR3 nucleotide sequence: TGTGCCAGTAGTATAGGGCCGAACACCGGGGAGCTGTTTTTT. Protein: CASSIGPNTGELFF.

The chain carries TRBV2 and TRBJ2-2; TRBD2 aligns across 7 bases. This CDR3 comprises 15 residues. Germline CDR1 reads SNHLY; CDR2 reads FYNNEI. Trimming took 7 bases from V and 4 from J; bases not matched to a gene: 9. The CDR3 coding sequence is TGTGCCAGCACCTTGGAGGGAGGGACCACCGGGGAGCTGTTTTTT. This translates into CASTLEGGTTGELFF.

The genes are TRBV5-5 and TRBJ2-5, with TRBD1 as a possible D gene (6 bases). The CDR3 contains 13 residues. Germline CDR1 and CDR2: SGHKS and YYEKEE (reference sequence). Trimming stripped 4 bases from V and 4 bases from J, with 11 bases between. The CDR3 nucleotides are TGTGCCAGCAGCCCGCAAGGGGGAGAGACCCAGTACTTC. This translates into CASSPQGGETQYF.

This chain joins TRBV19 and TRBJ1-2, with D possibly matching TRBD1 (5 bases). Looked up from germline, CDR1 is LNHDA and CDR2 is SQIVND (reference sequence). Deletions cut 6 bases from V and 8 bases from J, with 22 bases between. There are 15 residues in the CDR3. The CDR3 DNA sequence: TGTGCCAGTAGGTTTACAGGAGGAGGCGACAAGGGCTACACCTTC. Translating it yields CASRFTGGGDKGYTF.

This chain links TRBV5-1 with TRBJ2-5; 9 bases map to TRBD1. CDR1 is SGHRS, CDR2 YFSETQ, per germline. Germline trimming cut 4 bases from V and 5 bases from J; bases unmatched to any gene: 6. The CDR3 runs to 14 residues. In DNA form, the CDR3 reads TGCGCCAGCAGCCCCGGGACAGGGATCGAGACCCAGTACTTC. Encoded protein: CASSPGTGIETQYF.

V is TRBV5-1 and J is TRBJ1-2; maybe TRBD1 (6 bases). The CDR3 has 12 residues. CDR1 and CDR2 (germline): SGHRS, YFSETQ. The germline V and J ends were trimmed by 0 bases and 8 bases, with 8 bases remaining between them. CDR3 residues: CASSLDRDGYTF. In DNA form, the CDR3 reads TGCGCCAGCAGCTTGGACAGGGACGGCTACACCTTC.

The rearrangement links TRBV7-8 to TRBJ2-7; D is perhaps TRBD1 (5 bases). The ends were cut back, 4 bases at V and 3 bases at J, with 7 bases in the middle. Germline V CDR1 and CDR2: SGHVS, FQNEAQ. The CDR3 is 12 residues long. CDR3 nucleotides: TGTGCCAGCAGCTCGGACATCTACGAGCAGTACTTC. It encodes CASSSDIYEQYF. Together with reference TRBV7-8 and TRBJ2-7, the CDR3 gives the full variable domain: GAGVSQSPRYKVAKRGQDVALRCDPISGHVSLFWYQQALGQGPEFLTYFQNEAQLDKSGLPSDRFFAERPEGSVSTLKIQRTQQEDSAVYLCASSSDIYEQYFGPGTRLTVT.

This chain joins TRBV5-1 and TRBJ1-1; D gene unclear. Germline assignment: CDR1 SGHRS and CDR2 YFSETQ. Trimming left V 4 bases short and J 11 bases short, with 18 bases between. CDR3 size: 13 residues. This chain's CDR3 is CASSPSDPRRAFF. The CDR3 DNA sequence: TGCGCCAGCAGCCCCTCCGACCCCCGTCGGGCTTTCTTT.

The chain is built from TRBV7-3 and TRBJ2-1, with D tentatively TRBD1 (5 bases). V lost 2 bases, J lost 3 bases, and 5 bases lay in between. Germline values: CDR1 SGHTA, CDR2 FQGTGA. The CDR3 spans 13 residues. CDR3 DNA sequence: TGTGCCAGCAGCTTACAGGGCTACAATGAGCAGTTCTTC. Protein: CASSLQGYNEQFF.

The V gene is TRBV2, the J gene TRBJ2-7; TRBD1 is a possible D gene (6 bases). CDR3 length equals 15 residues. V was trimmed by 3 bases and J by 2 bases, leaving 14 bases between them. Per germline, CDR1 SNHLY and CDR2 FYNNEI. CDR3 nucleotide sequence: TGTGCCAGCAGTGAGCAGGGTTCAGGGGCCTACGAGCAGTACTTC. Protein product: CASSEQGSGAYEQYF.